This T cell receptor beta chain was recorded in a study of patients and donors after allogeneic stem cell transplantation (dated by TCRdb to 2020 to 2022). The library was obtained by RT-PCR. Sequenced using a NextSeq 550. TCRdb cleaned the public reads at Q25 with fastp, built clones with MiXCR and kept in-frame beta chains. A single entry per CDR3 protein holds the most common genes and DNA from its merged rows. The sample data list 900,000 to 1,000,000 distinct CDR3 sequences, and under 20% of these were observed just once. The top ten hold 5% to 7.5% of the sample. With regard to this clonotype: Its antigen has not been determined. No much larger clonotype is one base removed from it; base qualities were not supplied.

Taken from cysteine to phenylalanine, the CDR3 has 15 residues. Here the CDR3 DNA is all that survives: 45 bases in frame from base 1. The junction carries 13 bases between V and J, which are trimmed by 1 base and 4 bases respectively. From the germline V gene, CDR1 is SGHTA and CDR2 is FQGTGA. The sequence is built from TRBV7-3 and TRBJ2-5; perhaps TRBD1 is the D gene, with 5 bases matching. The sample taken for sequencing was blood, either unsorted or a sorted T cell fraction (not recorded which). The clonotype comes from a human donor who was either an allogeneic HSCT recipient or a stem cell or donor lymphocyte infusion donor (not recorded which). It is not recorded whose cells these are; they may come from a transplant donor. The DNA is as follows: TGTGCCAGCAGCTTAAGGGGCCAATCGAGAGAGACCCAGTACTTC. Translation gives CASSLRGQSRETQYF.